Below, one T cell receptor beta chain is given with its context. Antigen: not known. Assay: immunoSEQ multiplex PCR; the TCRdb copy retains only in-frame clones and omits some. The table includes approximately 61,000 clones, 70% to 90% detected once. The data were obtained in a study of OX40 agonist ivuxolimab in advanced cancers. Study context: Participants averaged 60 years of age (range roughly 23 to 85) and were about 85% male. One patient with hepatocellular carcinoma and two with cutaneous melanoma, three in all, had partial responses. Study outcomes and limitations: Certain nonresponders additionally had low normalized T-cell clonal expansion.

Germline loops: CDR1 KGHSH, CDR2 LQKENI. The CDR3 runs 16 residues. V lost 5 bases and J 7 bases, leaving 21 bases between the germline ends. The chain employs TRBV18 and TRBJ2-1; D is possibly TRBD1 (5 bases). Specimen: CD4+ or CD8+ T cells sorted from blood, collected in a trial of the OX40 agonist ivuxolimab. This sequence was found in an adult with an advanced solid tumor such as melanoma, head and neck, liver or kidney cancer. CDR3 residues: CASSIARPGFENEQFF. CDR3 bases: TGTGCCAGCTCAATAGCTAGACCAGGGTTTGAAAATGAGCAGTTCTTC. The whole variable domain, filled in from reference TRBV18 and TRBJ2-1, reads NAGVMQNPRHLVRRRGQEARLRCSPMKGHSHVYWYRQLPEEGLKFMVYLQKENIIDESGMPKERFSAEFPKEGPSILRIQQVVRGDSAAYFCASSIARPGFENEQFFGPGTRLTVL.